The 14 T cell receptor beta chains given below trace back to one sample, sequenced in a study of T-cell reconstitution after alpha-beta-depleted transplantation in children. Construction of the TCRbeta library involved unique molecular identifiers. MiXCR, applied by TCRdb to the PCR reads, yields one record per CDR3 protein. The sample lists roughly 610,000 distinct CDR3 sequences; roughly 10% were seen once. Sequenced material: PBMCs from the stem cell graft donor, taken from the stem cell graft. The receptors here all came from a human donor who donated a stem cell graft to a child with acute myeloid leukemia.

This clonotype was observed many times. The V gene is TRBV12-3 or TRBV12-4, the J gene TRBJ1-6; D is undetermined. The length of the CDR3 is 12 residues. With 5 bases removed from V and 4 bases from J, the gap between germline ends came to 3 bases. The CDR3 loop is CASSPYNSPLHF. The CDR3 DNA reads as TGTGCCAGCAGTCCTTATAATTCACCCCTCCACTTT.

This clonotype was observed a handful of times. The V and J genes are TRBV7-2 and TRBJ2-7; no clear D gene. CDR1 and CDR2 (germline): SGHTA, FQGNSA. This CDR3 spans 14 amino acids. The V gene lost 2 bases and the J gene lost 6 bases, with 14 bases spanning the gap. CDR3 residues: CASSLIIATGEQYF. CDR3 nucleotide sequence: TGTGCCAGCAGCTTAATCATAGCTACGGGCGAGCAGTACTTC.

In this sample, this clonotype turned up a few times. The V call is TRBV6-1, the J call TRBJ1-1, with D tentatively TRBD1 (5 bases). The CDR3 is 13 amino acids. The V and J ends lost 4 bases and 5 bases respectively, with 11 bases between them. The germline gives CDR1 MNHNS, CDR2 SASEGT. In nucleotides, the CDR3 is TGTGCCAGCAGTGCCGGGGGAAATACTGAAGCTTTCTTT. As protein: CASSAGGNTEAFF.

This clonotype was counted many times. The V and J genes are TRBV12-3 or TRBV12-4 and TRBJ1-5; possibly TRBD1 for D (6 bases). Trimming cost V 6 bases and J 5 bases, with 14 bases left between them. The CDR3 runs 14 residues. The CDR3 sequence: CASSPGQIDQPQHF. As DNA, the CDR3 is TGTGCCAGCAGCCCTGGACAGATTGATCAGCCCCAGCATTTT.

V is TRBV27 and J is TRBJ2-2; 11 bases are shared with TRBD1. The germline V gene has CDR1 MNHEY and CDR2 SMNVEV (reference sequence). The CDR3 sequence is 16 residues long. The ends lost 5 bases at V and 4 bases at J; junction bases unmatched: 6. The CDR3 DNA sequence: TGTGCCAGCAGTCCCGGGACAGGGGGAATCACCGGGGAGCTGTTTTTT. Translation: CASSPGTGGITGELFF.

This clonotype appeared a few times. V and J are TRBV7-6 and TRBJ2-3; 9 bases fit TRBD1. The length of the CDR3 is 16 residues. In germline, CDR1 is SGHVS, CDR2 FNYEAQ. V shed 1 base and J 2 bases; nucleotides not matched to a gene: 4. CDR3 in DNA: TGTGCCAGCAGCTTAGGGGGGACAGGGAACACAGATACGCAGTATTTT. Its protein product is CASSLGGTGNTDTQYF.

By proportion, this clonotype is medium-sized. The gene calls are TRBV7-9 and TRBJ1-5; perhaps TRBD1 as D (5 bases). CDR1 and CDR2 (germline): SEHNR, FQNEAQ (reference sequence). The CDR3 extends over 15 amino acids. V dropped 5 bases and J dropped 7 bases, with 18 bases sitting between them. CDR3 loop: CASSPIGQGRQPQHF. The CDR3, as DNA: TGTGCCAGCAGCCCCATCGGGCAGGGAAGGCAGCCCCAGCATTTT.

This clonotype was seen many times. The chain employs TRBV7-3 and TRBJ2-1; the match to TRBD1 covers 10 bases. CDR1 is SGHTA and CDR2 is FQGTGA in the germline V gene. The ends lost 2 bases at V and 9 bases at J; junction bases unmatched: 1. This CDR3 is built from 13 residues. This CDR3 reads CASSLGQGGEQFF. In DNA form, the CDR3 reads TGTGCCAGCAGCTTAGGACAGGGGGGTGAGCAGTTCTTC.

At least ten counts were recorded for this clonotype. This chain uses TRBV6-6 with TRBJ2-3, with 7 positions matching TRBD2. Germline V CDR1 and CDR2: MNHNY, SVGAGI (reference sequence). The V gene end was trimmed by 2 bases and the J gene end by 6 bases; junction bases not matched to a gene: 5. CDR3 length: 14 amino acids. Here the CDR3 DNA reads TGTGCCAGCAGTTACACTAAAGCGGGGGATACGCAGTATTTT. Its translation: CASSYTKAGDTQYF.

The V call is TRBV7-8, the J call TRBJ2-5; no firm D call. Trimming removed 5 bases at V and 2 bases at J, with 12 bases between. The CDR3 covers 14 residues. The germline V gene has CDR1 SGHVS and CDR2 FQNEAQ. DNA of the CDR3: TGTGCCAGCAGCCCCGACGCCGGACAAGAGACCCAGTACTTC. This codes for CASSPDAGQETQYF.

The chain couples TRBV20-1 to TRBJ2-1, with D maybe TRBD1 (6 bases). This CDR3 spans 15 amino acids. Germline V gene sequence: CDR1 DFQATT, CDR2 SNEGSKA (reference sequence). Trimming removed 1 base at V and 1 base at J, with 11 bases between. In DNA form, the CDR3 reads TGCAGTGCTAGAGTCTTAGACAGGTCCTACAATGAGCAGTTCTTC. It translates to CSARVLDRSYNEQFF.

This clonotype has at least ten counts. J is TRBJ1-5 and V is TRBV28, with 8 bases lining up with TRBD1. This CDR3 contains 16 residues. V lost 5 bases to trimming and J lost 3 bases; unmatched junction nucleotides: 9. Germline-derived CDR1 and CDR2 are MDHEN and SYDVKM. CDR3 region: CASSLLTGGNNQPQHF. CDR3 nucleotide sequence: TGTGCCAGCAGTCTATTAACAGGGGGTAACAATCAGCCCCAGCATTTT.

This clonotype turned up a few times. The chain's CDR3 is CAWRPSGGGEFF. The CDR3 nucleotides read TGTGCCTGGAGGCCTTCTGGGGGGGGTGAGTTCTTC. V is TRBV30 and J is TRBJ2-1; 7 bases align to TRBD2. Per germline, CDR1 GTSNPN and CDR2 SVGIG (reference sequence). This CDR3 has 12 residues. After removal of 3 bases from V and 14 bases from J, the junction contained 10 bases not matched to a gene. Full variable domain (remainder filled in from reference TRBV30 and TRBJ2-1): SQTIHQWPATLVQPVGSPLSLECTVEGTSNPNLYWYRQAAGRGLQLLFYSVGIGQISSEVPQNLSASRPQDRQFILSSKKLLLSDSGFYLCAWRPSGGGEFFGPGTRLTVL.

This clonotype turned up a few times. The chain uses TRBV9 and TRBJ1-2; possible D gene TRBD1, 5 bases. The CDR3 length is 16 residues. V lost 0 bases and J 4 bases, leaving 16 bases between the germline ends. Germline V CDR1 and CDR2: SGDLS, YYNGEE. CDR3 DNA: TGTGCCAGCAGCGTAGGAACAGGCATGAAGTCCTATGGCTACACCTTC. This gives the protein CASSVGTGMKSYGYTF. Complete variable domain (other parts from reference TRBV9 and TRBJ1-2): DSGVTQTPKHLITATGQRVTLRCSPRSGDLSVYWYQQSLDQGLQFLIQYYNGEERAKGNILERFSAQQFPDLHSELNLSSLELGDSALYFCASSVGTGMKSYGYTFGSGTRLTVV.